Listed below are T cell receptor beta chains from one sample, sequenced in a study of blood T cell repertoires in COVID-19. Sequenced by immunoSEQ multiplex PCR; TCRdb stores in-frame clones only, minus some. Here the sample spans hundreds of thousands of clones, around four fifths being singletons. Sequencing was carried out using peripheral blood. These receptors were collected from a woman in her 50s who had recovered from COVID-19. CDR3s leave out the opening cysteine and the closing phenylalanine or tryptophan. Part of the rows lack a size; the others show once, few, many or a class for expanded clones.

clone_size j_call v_call cdr3_aa
- TRBJ1-1 TRBV2 ASRTGKAEAF
once TRBJ1-1 TRBV14 ASSFLGQNTEAF
- TRBJ1-1 TRBV7-8 ASSGTGENTEAF
- TRBJ2-4 TRBV19 ASSVGRTGQAKNIQY
- TRBJ2-3 TRBV10-3 AISEDTFTDTQY
- TRBJ2-3 TRBV7-9 ASSLGGGGTDTQY
- TRBJ1-1 TRBV27 ASSFTGGGNTEAF
- TRBJ2-1 TRBV2 ASIGAGDSYNEQF
- TRBJ2-1 TRBV2 ASSEELAGDNEQF
- TRBJ1-5 TRBV14 ASSHHSGSTNSNQPQH
- TRBJ2-7 TRBV15 ATSRDRGVGVAYEQY
- TRBJ1-1 TRBV28 ASMAVVTEAF
- TRBJ2-3 TRBV5-1 ASRTSGTDTQY
- TRBJ2-1 TRBV30 AWSAGFPYNEQF
- TRBJ2-5 TRBV20-1 SARLGETQY
- TRBJ2-1 TRBV6-5 ASSQGQGAMEQF
many TRBJ2-7 TRBV13 ASSLGTDYEQY
once TRBJ1-3 TRBV4-3 ASSQGSTGFGNTIY
- TRBJ2-1 TRBV5-1 ASSLALAGGGEQF
- TRBJ2-5 TRBV9 ASSVGDGGAQETQY
- TRBJ2-1 TRBV28 ASSPGTGGDEQF
- TRBJ1-1 TRBV30 AWRQGALNTEAF
once TRBJ2-7 TRBV11-2 ASSLGTGAYEQY
- TRBJ2-5 TRBV19 ASSYSAGQGIRETQY
- TRBJ2-7 TRBV28 ASSRPGQGHYEQY
- TRBJ1-1 TRBV29-1 SVEAALNTEAF
- TRBJ1-5 TRBV19 ASRAVGRGNQPQH
- TRBJ1-2 TRBV6-5 ASGAGVNYGYT
- TRBJ2-3 TRBV9 ASSPTSGGAITQY
- TRBJ1-4 TRBV30 AWSRGQATNEKLF
- TRBJ2-5 TRBV2 ASRGGSQETQY
- TRBJ2-3 TRBV5-4 ASSPGTSGYTDTQY
once TRBJ2-1 TRBV19 ASSPNSGPADEQF
- TRBJ2-3 TRBV29-1 SVVGGVQDTQY
once TRBJ2-4 TRBV28 ASSSLGLAGDIQY
once TRBJ1-4 TRBV18 ASSPLRDRGVEKLF
few TRBJ1-6 TRBV7-8 ASSSQPGTGNSPLH
- TRBJ2-7 TRBV28 ASSLRGGGYEQY
- TRBJ2-3 TRBV5-6 ASSLGGTDTQY
- TRBJ2-7 TRBV7-3 ASSLQGQGAGEQY
- TRBJ2-3 TRBV18 ASSGDSHTQY
- TRBJ1-6 TRBV6-5 ASSYRGKDSPLH
- TRBJ2-5 TRBV9 ASSDPGLASLETQY
once TRBJ2-7 TRBV28 ASSSSAGGTYEQY
- TRBJ2-2 TRBV18 ASSQMTVENTGELF
- TRBJ1-5 TRBV19 ASTNPGQGGLSQPQH
- TRBJ1-6 TRBV6-2/TRBV6-3 ASSRDSSPAPLH
- TRBJ2-7 TRBV29-1 SVEGGQATLAHEQY
- TRBJ1-6 TRBV7-3 ASSTGQGMNSPLH
- TRBJ2-1 TRBV18 ASSPPPRGDEQF
- TRBJ1-5 TRBV19 ASSVTGGLAQPQH
- TRBJ2-3 TRBV6-5 ATNNRGADTQY
- TRBJ1-3 TRBV5-4 ASSHPNTPSGNTIY
- TRBJ1-1 TRBV7-2 ASSLDFTGAF
- TRBJ1-1 TRBV19 ASSNRDRALGF